The text below deals with one T cell receptor (beta chain). This clonotype was detected ten times or more. Its antigen has not been determined. No base quality values were provided; no much bigger clone lies one nucleotide off. The data were taken from a study of Graves' ophthalmopathy and Graves' hyperthyroidism (dated by TCRdb to 2016 to 2019). Background for the entire study: Stable hyperthyroidism was defined as no progression to ophthalmopathy within 18 months of follow-up. TCR beta repertoire signatures were used to distinguish Graves' ophthalmopathy from Graves' hyperthyroidism and to predict progression to ophthalmopathy. Following sampling, methimazole starting at 30 mg daily was administered to hyperthyroidism patients, and high-dose intravenous methylprednisolone was administered to ophthalmopathy patients. An independent validation cohort was composed of approximately 18 hyperthyroidism patients and roughly 16 patients who later progressed from hyperthyroidism to ophthalmopathy. T-cell repertoires of thyroid tissue and blood were compared in 5 or 6 hyperthyroidism patients. In total, over 130 blood samples were TCR-sequenced: under 45 ophthalmopathy, some 75 hyperthyroidism and some 17 hyperthyroidism-to-ophthalmopathy patients. To explore V-J signatures distinguishing ophthalmopathy from hyperthyroidism, a discovery set of 100 patients (43 ophthalmopathy, roughly 55 stable hyperthyroidism) was enrolled.

TCR beta CDR3 regions were amplified from RNA transcripts for repertoire sequencing. The first round was an RT-PCR using HTBI primers with the Qiagen OneStep RT-PCR kit, and this first round was followed by a second-round multiplex PCR, then size selection and purification. Libraries were sequenced on an Illumina HiSeq2000 using paired-end 100 bp reads. The source study handled its data this way. Reads were processed with SOAPnuke, discarding reads with adapters, uncalled bases, mean Phred below 15, or no exact constant-primer or identifier match. COPE v1.2.5 was used to merge the high-quality paired reads. Unique nucleotide sequences were defined as clonotypes and aligned to IMGT TRB V, D and J references using MiTCR v1.1. Analysis was restricted to V-J combinations with a frequency above 0.0001, which covered roughly 99% of repertoires. For each V-J combination, a TCR clonal expansion and chaos score was defined as F50 clonal expansion divided by the chaos observed in the TCRdist matrix. Welch's t-statistics and random forest were used to reduce the features to 10 to 15 V-J combinations, which were then used as input to a naive Bayes classifier. The similarity between thyroid and blood repertoires was quantified using the Morisita-Horn index. The raw public data were reprocessed by TCRdb itself: fastp quality trimming at Q25, MiXCR clonotype calling, in-frame beta chains only. Records with the same CDR3 protein are collapsed into one entry carrying the most frequent genes and DNA. Clone size and V and J calls follow TCRdb, not the original study. The sample profile shows around 1.1 million distinct CDR3 sequences; about two fifths of them were found once. Jointly, the top ten make up 11% of the sample.

Broad study findings and their caveats: In cross-validation, the 13-signature model distinguished ophthalmopathy from stable hyperthyroidism with 85% to 90% sensitivity and around 81% specificity, and in the test set the corresponding values were roughly 80% and 76%. Among expanded thyroid clonotypes with frequency above 0.001, most also showed up in blood, which suggests that blood repertoires may reflect the thyroid immune response. Sample size was not statistically predetermined, and group allocation was not concealed from the investigators. In validation, the model predicted ophthalmopathy progression with nearly 71% sensitivity and roughly 72% specificity; 12 predicted patients were CT-confirmed with GO in a median of about 7.1 months.

Hyperthyroidism patients were newly diagnosed, were aged 18 to 65 years, and had a disease duration under 2 months. Anyone with other autoimmune diseases, uncontrolled infections, pregnancy or lactation was excluded from the study. Diagnosis was based on clinical symptoms, serum thyroxine, TRAb, thyroid ultrasound and orbital computed tomography. Trizol reagent was used to extract the total RNA, and its quality was then checked on an Agilent 2100 Bioanalyzer. What was sequenced was peripheral blood or thyroid tissue (not recorded which). This receptor was taken from an adult man with Graves' hyperthyroidism.

The CDR3 loop reads CASSHTGQGVNEQYF. The DNA is as follows: TGCGCCAGCAGCCACACGGGACAGGGGGTTAACGAGCAGTACTTC. The sequence joins TRBV4-1 to TRBJ2-7, with 11 central nucleotides matching TRBD1. For this chain, trimming is 3 bases at the V end and 5 bases at the J end, and the number of junction bases without a gene match is 6. The germline V gene gives CDR1 as MGHRA and CDR2 as YSYEKL. The CDR3 holds 15 amino acids from the cysteine to the phenylalanine. The DNA shown is the 45-base CDR3, in frame from base 1.